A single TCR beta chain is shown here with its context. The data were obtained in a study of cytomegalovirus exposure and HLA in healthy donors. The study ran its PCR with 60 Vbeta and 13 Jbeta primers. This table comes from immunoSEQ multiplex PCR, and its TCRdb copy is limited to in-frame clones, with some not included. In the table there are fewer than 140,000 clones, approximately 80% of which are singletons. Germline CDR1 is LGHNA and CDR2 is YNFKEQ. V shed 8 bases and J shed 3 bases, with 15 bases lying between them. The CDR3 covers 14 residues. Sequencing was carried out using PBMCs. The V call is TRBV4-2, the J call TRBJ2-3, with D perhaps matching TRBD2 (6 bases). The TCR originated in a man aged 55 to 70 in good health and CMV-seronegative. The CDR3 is CASCLNAGTDTQYF. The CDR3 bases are TGTGCCAGCTGCCTAAACGCGGGGACAGATACGCAGTATTTT.